The TCR beta chain under discussion was sequenced for a study of cytomegalovirus exposure and HLA in healthy donors. The wider study: Previous work identified roughly 120 million unique TCR beta sequences from about 179 million T cells. Study outcomes and limitations: In a later analysis, productive TCRs from donors in an Asian-associated ancestry cluster reportedly carried fewer N-insertions than the cohort mean.

The study ran its PCR with 60 Vbeta and 13 Jbeta primers. Produced via immunoSEQ multiplex PCR; TCRdb's table is partial and in-frame only. This sample has about 130,000 clones, with 60% to 80% found just once. This clone was counted a few times. What it binds is unknown. The ends lost 0 bases at V and 8 bases at J; junction bases unmatched: 15. The length of the CDR3 is 18 residues. The germline V gene has CDR1 SNHLY and CDR2 FYNNEI. The source material was PBMCs. This TCR was sampled from a man aged 25-45 years in good health and CMV-seronegative. The chain combines TRBV2 with TRBJ1-2; 10 bases agree with TRBD1. CDR3 sequence: CASSEALLLQTGGGGYTF. CDR3 coding DNA: TGTGCCAGCAGTGAAGCGCTTCTTCTGCAGACAGGGGGCGGCGGCTACACCTTC.